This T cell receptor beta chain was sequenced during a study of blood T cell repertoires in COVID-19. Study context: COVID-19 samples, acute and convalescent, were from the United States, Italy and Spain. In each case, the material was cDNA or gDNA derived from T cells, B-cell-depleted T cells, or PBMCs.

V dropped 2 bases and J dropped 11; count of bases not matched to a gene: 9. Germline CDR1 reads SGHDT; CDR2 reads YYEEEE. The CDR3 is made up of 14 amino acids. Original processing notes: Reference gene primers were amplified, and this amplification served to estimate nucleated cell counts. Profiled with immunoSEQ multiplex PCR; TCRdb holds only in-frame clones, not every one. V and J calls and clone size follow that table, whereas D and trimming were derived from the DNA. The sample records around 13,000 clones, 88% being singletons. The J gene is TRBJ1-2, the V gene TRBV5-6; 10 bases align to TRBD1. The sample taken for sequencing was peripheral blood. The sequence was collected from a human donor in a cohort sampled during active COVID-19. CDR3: CASSLQGQGNRYTF. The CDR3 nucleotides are TGTGCCAGCAGCTTACAGGGACAGGGGAATCGGTACACCTTC.